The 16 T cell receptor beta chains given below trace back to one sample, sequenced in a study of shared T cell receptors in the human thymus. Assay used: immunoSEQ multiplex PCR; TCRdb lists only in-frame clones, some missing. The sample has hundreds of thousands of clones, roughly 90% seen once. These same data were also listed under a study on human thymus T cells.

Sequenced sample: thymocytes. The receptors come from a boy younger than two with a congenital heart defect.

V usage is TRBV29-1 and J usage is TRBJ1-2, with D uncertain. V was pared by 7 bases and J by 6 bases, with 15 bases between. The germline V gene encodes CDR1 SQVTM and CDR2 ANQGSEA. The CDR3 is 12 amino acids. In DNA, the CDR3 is TGCAGCGCCTTGTGGAGGTTCCATGGCTACACCTTC. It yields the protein CSALWRFHGYTF.

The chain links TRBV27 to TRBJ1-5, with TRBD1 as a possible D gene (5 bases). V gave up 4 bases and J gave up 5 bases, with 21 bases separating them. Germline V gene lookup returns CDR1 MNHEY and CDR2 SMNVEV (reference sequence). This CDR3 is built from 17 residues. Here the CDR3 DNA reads TGTGCCAGCAGTTCCAAACCGGGCCGGCGGGGGGATCAGCCCCAGCATTTT. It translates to CASSSKPGRRGDQPQHF.

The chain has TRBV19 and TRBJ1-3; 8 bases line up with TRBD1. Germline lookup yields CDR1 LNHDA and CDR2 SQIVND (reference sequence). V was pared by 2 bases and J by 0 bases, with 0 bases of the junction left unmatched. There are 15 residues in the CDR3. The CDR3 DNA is TGTGCCAGTAGTATAACAGGGGGCTCTGGAAACACCATATATTTT. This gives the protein CASSITGGSGNTIYF. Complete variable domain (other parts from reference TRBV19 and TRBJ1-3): DGGITQSPKYLFRKEGQNVTLSCEQNLNHDAMYWYRQDPGQGLRLIYYSQIVNDFQKGDIAEGYSVSREKKESFPLTVTSAQKNPTAFYLCASSITGGSGNTIYFGEGSWLTVV.

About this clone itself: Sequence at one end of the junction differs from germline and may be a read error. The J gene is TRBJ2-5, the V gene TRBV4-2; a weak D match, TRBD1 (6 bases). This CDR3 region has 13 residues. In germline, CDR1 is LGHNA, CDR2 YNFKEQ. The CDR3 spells CASSQGQQETQYF. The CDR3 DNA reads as TGTGCCAGCAGTCAAGGACAGCAAGAGACCCAGTACTTC.

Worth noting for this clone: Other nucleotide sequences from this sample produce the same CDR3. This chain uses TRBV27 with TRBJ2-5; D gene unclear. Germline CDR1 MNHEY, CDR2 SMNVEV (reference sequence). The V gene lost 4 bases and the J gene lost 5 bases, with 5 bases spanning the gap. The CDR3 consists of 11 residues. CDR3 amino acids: CASSSGETQYF. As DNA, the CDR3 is TGTGCCAGCAGTTCCGGGGAGACCCAGTACTTC.

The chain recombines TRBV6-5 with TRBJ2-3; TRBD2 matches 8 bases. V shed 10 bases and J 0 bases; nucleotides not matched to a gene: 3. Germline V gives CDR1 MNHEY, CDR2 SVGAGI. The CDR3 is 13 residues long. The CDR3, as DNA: TGTGCCATCGGACTAGCTAGCACAGATACGCAGTATTTT. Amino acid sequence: CAIGLASTDTQYF.

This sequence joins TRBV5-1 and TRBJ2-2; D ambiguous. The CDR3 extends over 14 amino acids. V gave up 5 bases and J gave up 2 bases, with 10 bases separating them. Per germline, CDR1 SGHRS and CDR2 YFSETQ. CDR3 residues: CASRDDSNTGELFF. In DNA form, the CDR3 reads TGCGCCAGCAGAGACGACTCCAACACCGGGGAGCTGTTTTTT. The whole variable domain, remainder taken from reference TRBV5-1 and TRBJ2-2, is KAGVTQTPRYLIKTRGQQVTLSCSPISGHRSVSWYQQTPGQGLQFLFEYFSETQRNKGNFPGRFSGRQFSNSRSEMNVSTLELGDSALYLCASRDDSNTGELFFGEGSRLTVL.

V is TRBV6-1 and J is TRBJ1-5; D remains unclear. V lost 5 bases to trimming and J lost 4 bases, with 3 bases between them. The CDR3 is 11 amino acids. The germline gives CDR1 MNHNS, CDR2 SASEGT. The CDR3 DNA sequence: TGTGCCAGCAGTTCGAATCAGCCCCAGCATTTT. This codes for CASSSNQPQHF.

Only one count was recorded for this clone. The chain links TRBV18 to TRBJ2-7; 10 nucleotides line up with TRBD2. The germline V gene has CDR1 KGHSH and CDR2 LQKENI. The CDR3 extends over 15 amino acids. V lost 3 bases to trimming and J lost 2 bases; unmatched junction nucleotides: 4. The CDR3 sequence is CASSPATSGTYEQYF. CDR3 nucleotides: TGTGCCAGCTCACCGGCCACTAGCGGGACCTACGAGCAGTACTTC.

CDR3 sequence: CASSLSPQGSYEQYF. The DNA for the CDR3 is TGTGCCAGCAGTTTATCTCCCCAGGGTTCCTACGAGCAGTACTTC. The chain has TRBV27 and TRBJ2-7; weak D call: TRBD1 (5 bases). The CDR3 spans 15 residues. Germline CDR1 MNHEY, CDR2 SMNVEV (reference sequence). Trimming removed 0 bases from V and 1 base from J, with 10 bases in between.

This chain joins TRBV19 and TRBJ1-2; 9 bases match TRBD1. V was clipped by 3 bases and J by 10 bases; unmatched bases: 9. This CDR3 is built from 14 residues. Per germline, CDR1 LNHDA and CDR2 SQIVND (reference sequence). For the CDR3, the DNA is TGTGCCAGTAGTATTATTCGGGACAGGGAGAACTACACCTTC. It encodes CASSIIRDRENYTF. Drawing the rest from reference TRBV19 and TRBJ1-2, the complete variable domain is DGGITQSPKYLFRKEGQNVTLSCEQNLNHDAMYWYRQDPGQGLRLIYYSQIVNDFQKGDIAEGYSVSREKKESFPLTVTSAQKNPTAFYLCASSIIRDRENYTFGSGTRLTVV.

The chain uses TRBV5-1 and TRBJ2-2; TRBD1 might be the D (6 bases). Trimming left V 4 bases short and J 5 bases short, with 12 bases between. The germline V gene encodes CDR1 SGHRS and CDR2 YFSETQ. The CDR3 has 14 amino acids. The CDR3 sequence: CASSRDTWTGELFF. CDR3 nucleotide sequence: TGCGCCAGCAGCCGGGACACCTGGACCGGGGAGCTGTTTTTT.

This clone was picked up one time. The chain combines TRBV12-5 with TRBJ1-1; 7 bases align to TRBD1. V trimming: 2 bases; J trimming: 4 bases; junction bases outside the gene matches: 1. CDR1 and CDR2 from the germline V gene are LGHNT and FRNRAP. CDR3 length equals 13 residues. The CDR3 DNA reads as TGTGCTAGTGGTTTGTCAGGGGGCACTGAAGCTTTCTTT. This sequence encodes CASGLSGGTEAFF.

CDR3 residues: CASSQDFWTANYNEQFF. The CDR3 bases are TGTGCCAGCAGCCAAGACTTTTGGACTGCCAACTACAATGAGCAGTTCTTC. The chain has TRBV14 and TRBJ2-1; D is possibly TRBD2 (5 bases). CDR3 size: 17 residues. Per germline, CDR1 SGHDN and CDR2 FVKESK. V was cut by 0 bases and J by 3 bases, with 15 bases left in between.

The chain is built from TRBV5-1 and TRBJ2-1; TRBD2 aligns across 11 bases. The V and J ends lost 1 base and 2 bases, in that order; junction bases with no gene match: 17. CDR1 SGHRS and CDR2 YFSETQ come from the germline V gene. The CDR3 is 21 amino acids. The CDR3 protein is CASSLTPGLAVEAQAYNEQFF. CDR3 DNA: TGCGCCAGCAGCTTGACCCCGGGACTAGCGGTCGAAGCTCAGGCCTACAATGAGCAGTTCTTC.

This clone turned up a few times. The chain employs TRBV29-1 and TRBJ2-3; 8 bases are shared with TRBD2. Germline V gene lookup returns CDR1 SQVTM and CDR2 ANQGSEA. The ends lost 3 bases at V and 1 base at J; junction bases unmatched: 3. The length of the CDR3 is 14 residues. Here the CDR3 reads CSVDSGRGTDTQYF. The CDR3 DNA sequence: TGCAGCGTTGACAGCGGGAGAGGCACAGATACGCAGTATTTT.